The text below deals with one TCR beta chain. Data came from immunoSEQ multiplex PCR; TCRdb stores just in-frame clones and leaves some out. The data hold fewer than 50,000 clones, with approximately 90% observed a single time. In germline, CDR1 is SGDLS, CDR2 YYNGEE. The V gene lost 0 bases and the J gene lost 4 bases, with 5 bases spanning the gap. CDR3 length equals 13 residues. This sample was taken from a study of T cell changes during pregnancy in multiple sclerosis. This receptor was identified in a female donor in good health, enrolled as a control in a pregnancy study. The genes are TRBV9 and TRBJ1-3; D gene ambiguous. This sample comprised CD4+ T cells from peripheral blood mononuclear cells, obtained in the second trimester of pregnancy. The CDR3 protein is CASSVDNGNTIYF. The CDR3 DNA reads as TGTGCCAGCAGCGTAGACAACGGAAACACCATATATTTT. The whole variable domain, remainder taken from reference TRBV9 and TRBJ1-3, is DSGVTQTPKHLITATGQRVTLRCSPRSGDLSVYWYQQSLDQGLQFLIQYYNGEERAKGNILERFSAQQFPDLHSELNLSSLELGDSALYFCASSVDNGNTIYFGEGSWLTVV.